The entry that follows covers one TCR beta chain sequence. The PCR contained 60 Vbeta and 13 Jbeta primers. Only in-frame clones appear in the TCRdb table, and some are missing; sequencing was by immunoSEQ multiplex PCR. Reported are 60,000 to 65,000 clones; the ten largest clones contain 3.6%. This specimen belongs to a study of cytomegalovirus exposure and HLA in healthy donors. This CDR3 is 14 amino acids long. Trimming took 10 bases from V and 0 from J, leaving 10 bases between them. CDR1 and CDR2 from the germline V gene are SGHTA and FQGTGA. This sequence originates from a woman in her late teens or twenties in good health and CMV-seronegative. The chain uses TRBV7-3 and TRBJ2-6; D is unclear. The specimen sequenced was PBMCs. In DNA form, the CDR3 reads TGTGCCACCTCCGGTGGCTCTGGGGCCAACGTCCTGACTTTC. Its protein product is CATSGGSGANVLTF.